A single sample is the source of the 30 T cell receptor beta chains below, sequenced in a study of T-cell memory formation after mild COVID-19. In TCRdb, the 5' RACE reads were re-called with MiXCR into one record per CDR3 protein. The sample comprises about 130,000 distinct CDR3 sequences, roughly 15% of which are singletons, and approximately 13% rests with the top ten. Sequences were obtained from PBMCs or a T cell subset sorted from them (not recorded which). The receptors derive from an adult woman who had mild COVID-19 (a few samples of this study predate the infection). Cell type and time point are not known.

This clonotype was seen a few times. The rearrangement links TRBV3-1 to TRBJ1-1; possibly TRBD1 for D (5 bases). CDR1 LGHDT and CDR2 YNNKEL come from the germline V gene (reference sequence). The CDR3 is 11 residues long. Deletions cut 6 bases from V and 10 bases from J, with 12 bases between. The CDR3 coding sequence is TGTGCCAGCAGGGGCAGGGCGGGAGCTTTCTTT. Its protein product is CASRGRAGAFF.

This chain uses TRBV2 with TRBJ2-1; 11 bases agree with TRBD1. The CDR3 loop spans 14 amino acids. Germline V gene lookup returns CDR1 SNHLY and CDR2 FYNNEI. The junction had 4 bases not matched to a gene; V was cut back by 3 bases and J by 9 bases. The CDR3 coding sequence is TGTGCCAGCAGTGAGGACAGGGGGCTAGCTGAGCAGTTCTTC. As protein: CASSEDRGLAEQFF.

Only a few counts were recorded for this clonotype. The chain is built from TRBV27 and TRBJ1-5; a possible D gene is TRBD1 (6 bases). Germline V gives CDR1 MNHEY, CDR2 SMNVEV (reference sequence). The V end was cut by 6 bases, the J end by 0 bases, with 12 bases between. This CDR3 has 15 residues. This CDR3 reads CASSFTGYSNQPQHF. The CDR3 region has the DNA TGTGCCAGCAGCTTTACAGGGTATAGCAATCAGCCCCAGCATTTT.

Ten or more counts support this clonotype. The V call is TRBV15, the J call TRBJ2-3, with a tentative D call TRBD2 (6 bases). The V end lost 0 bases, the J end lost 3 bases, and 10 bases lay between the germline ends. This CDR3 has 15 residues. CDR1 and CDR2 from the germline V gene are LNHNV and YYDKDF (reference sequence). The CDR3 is CATSRDGGSTDTQYF. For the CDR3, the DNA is TGTGCCACCAGCAGAGATGGGGGGAGTACAGATACGCAGTATTTT.

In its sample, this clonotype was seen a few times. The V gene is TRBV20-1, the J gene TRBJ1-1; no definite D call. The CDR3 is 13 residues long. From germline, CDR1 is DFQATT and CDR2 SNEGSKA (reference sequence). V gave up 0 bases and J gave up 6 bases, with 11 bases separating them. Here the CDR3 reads CSARDVPGPEAFF. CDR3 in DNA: TGCAGTGCTAGAGATGTTCCCGGACCTGAAGCTTTCTTT.

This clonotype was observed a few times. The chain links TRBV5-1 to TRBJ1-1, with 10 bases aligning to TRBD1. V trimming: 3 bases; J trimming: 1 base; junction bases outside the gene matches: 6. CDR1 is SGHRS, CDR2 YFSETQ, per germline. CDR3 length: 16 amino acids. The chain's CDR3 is CASSSRQGAWNTEAFF. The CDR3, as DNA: TGCGCCAGCAGCTCGAGACAGGGGGCCTGGAACACTGAAGCTTTCTTT.

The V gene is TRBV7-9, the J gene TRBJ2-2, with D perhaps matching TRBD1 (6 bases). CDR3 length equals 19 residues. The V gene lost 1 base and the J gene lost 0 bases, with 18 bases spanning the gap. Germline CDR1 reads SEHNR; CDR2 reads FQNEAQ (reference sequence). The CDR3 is CASSLGSVTGISNTGELFF. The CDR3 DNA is TGTGCCAGCAGCTTAGGTTCTGTGACAGGAATTTCGAACACCGGGGAGCTGTTTTTT.

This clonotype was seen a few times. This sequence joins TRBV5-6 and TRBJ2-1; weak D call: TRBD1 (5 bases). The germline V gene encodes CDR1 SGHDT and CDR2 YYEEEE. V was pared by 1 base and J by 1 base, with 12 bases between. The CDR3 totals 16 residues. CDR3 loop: CASSLFRAGSYNEQFF. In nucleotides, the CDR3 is TGTGCCAGCAGCTTGTTCAGGGCCGGGTCCTACAATGAGCAGTTCTTC.

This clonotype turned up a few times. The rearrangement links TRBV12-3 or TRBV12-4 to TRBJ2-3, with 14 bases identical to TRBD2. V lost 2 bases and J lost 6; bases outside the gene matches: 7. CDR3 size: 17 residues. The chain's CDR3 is CASSLRTSGGPGDTQYF. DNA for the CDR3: TGTGCCAGCAGTTTAAGGACTAGCGGGGGGCCGGGGGATACGCAGTATTTT.

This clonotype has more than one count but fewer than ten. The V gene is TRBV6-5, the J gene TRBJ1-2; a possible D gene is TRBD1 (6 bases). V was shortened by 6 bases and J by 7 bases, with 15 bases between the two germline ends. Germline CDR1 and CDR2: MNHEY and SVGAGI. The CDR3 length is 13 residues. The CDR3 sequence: CASSPGDNGGYTF. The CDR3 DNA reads TGTGCCAGCAGCCCAGGGGATAACGGTGGCTACACCTTC.

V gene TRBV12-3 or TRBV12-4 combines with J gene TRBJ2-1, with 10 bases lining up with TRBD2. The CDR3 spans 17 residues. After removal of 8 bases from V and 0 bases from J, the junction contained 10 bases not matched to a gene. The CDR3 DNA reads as TGTGCCAGCGGGAGGGGACTAGCGCCCAGCTCCTACAATGAGCAGTTCTTC. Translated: CASGRGLAPSSYNEQFF.

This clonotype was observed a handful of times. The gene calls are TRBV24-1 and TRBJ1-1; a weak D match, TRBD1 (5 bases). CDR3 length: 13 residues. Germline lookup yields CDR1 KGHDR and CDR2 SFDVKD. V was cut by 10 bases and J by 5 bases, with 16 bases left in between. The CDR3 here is CATTGRGGTEAFF. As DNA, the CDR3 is TGTGCCACGACTGGACGGGGGGGGACTGAAGCTTTCTTT.

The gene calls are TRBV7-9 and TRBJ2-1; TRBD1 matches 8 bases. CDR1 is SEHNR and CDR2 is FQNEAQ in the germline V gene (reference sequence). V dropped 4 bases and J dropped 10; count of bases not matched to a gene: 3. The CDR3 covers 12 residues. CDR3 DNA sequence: TGTGCCAGCAGCTCTCAGGGGGCCGAGCAGTTCTTC. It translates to CASSSQGAEQFF.

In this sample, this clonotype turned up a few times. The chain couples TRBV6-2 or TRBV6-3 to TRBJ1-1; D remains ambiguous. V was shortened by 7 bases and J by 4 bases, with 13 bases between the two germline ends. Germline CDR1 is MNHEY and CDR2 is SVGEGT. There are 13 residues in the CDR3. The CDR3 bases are TGTGCCAGCACCCTTTCCGGGTCCACTGAAGCTTTCTTT. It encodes CASTLSGSTEAFF.

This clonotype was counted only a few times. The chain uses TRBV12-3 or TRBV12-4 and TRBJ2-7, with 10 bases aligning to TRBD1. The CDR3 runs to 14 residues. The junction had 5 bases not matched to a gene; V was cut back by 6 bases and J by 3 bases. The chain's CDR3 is CASRGQGFVYEQYF. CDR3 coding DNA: TGTGCCAGCAGGGGACAGGGGTTTGTCTACGAGCAGTACTTC.

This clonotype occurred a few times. CDR3 residues: CASSLGASLNYNEQFF. The CDR3 DNA reads as TGTGCCAGCAGCTTAGGGGCTAGTCTAAACTACAATGAGCAGTTCTTC. This chain links TRBV11-1 with TRBJ2-1; D unclear. CDR1 is SGHAT, CDR2 FQDESV, per germline (reference sequence). CDR3 size: 16 residues. V gave up 1 base and J gave up 3 bases, with 13 bases separating them.

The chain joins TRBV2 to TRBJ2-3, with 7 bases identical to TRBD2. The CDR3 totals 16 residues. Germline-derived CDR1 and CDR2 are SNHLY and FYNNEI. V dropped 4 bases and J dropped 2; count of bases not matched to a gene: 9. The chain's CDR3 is CASSARLAVLTDTQYF. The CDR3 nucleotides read TGTGCCAGCAGTGCGCGGCTAGCGGTTCTCACAGATACGCAGTATTTT.

DNA of the CDR3: TGCGCCAGCAGCTCCTTGACAGGGGGAAGTACTGAGACCCAGTACTTC. Protein product: CASSSLTGGSTETQYF. The chain links TRBV5-1 to TRBJ2-5, with TRBD1 matching 9 bases. The CDR3 contains 16 residues. The ends lost 3 bases at V and 5 bases at J; junction bases unmatched: 11. CDR1 and CDR2 (germline): SGHRS, YFSETQ.

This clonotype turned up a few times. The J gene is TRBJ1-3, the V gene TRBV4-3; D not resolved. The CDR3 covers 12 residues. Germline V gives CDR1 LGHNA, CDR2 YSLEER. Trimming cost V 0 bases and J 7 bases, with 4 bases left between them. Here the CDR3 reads CASSQDVNTIYF. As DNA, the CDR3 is TGCGCCAGCAGCCAAGACGTGAACACCATATATTTT.

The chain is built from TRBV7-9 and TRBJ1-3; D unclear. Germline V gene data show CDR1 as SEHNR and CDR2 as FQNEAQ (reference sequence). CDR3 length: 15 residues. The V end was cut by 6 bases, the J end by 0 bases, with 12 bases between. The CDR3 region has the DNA TGTGCCAGCAGTCCCGGGGATAGCTCTGGAAACACCATATATTTT. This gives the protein CASSPGDSSGNTIYF.

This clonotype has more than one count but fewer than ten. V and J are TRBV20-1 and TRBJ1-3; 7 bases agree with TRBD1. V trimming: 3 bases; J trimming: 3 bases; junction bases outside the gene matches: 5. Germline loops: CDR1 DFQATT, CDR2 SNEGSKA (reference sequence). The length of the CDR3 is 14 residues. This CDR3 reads CSASSGGNGNTIYF. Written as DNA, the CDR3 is TGCAGTGCTAGCTCAGGGGGAAATGGAAACACCATATATTTT.

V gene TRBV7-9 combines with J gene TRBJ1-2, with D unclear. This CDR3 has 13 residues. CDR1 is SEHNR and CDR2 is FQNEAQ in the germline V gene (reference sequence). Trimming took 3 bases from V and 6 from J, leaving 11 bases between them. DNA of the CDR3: TGTGCCAGCAGCTTGTCCAGACTTGATGGCTACACCTTC. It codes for CASSLSRLDGYTF. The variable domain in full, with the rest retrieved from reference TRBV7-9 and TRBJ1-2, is DTGVSQNPRHKITKRGQNVTFRCDPISEHNRLYWYRQTLGQGPEFLTYFQNEAQLEKSRLLSDRFSAERPKGSFSTLEIQRTEQGDSAMYLCASSLSRLDGYTFGSGTRLTVV.

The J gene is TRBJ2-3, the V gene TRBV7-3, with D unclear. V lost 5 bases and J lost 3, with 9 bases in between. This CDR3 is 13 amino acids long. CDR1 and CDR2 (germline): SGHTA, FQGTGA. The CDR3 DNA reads TGTGCCAGCAGCCTTTCGCGAACAGATACGCAGTATTTT. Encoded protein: CASSLSRTDTQYF.

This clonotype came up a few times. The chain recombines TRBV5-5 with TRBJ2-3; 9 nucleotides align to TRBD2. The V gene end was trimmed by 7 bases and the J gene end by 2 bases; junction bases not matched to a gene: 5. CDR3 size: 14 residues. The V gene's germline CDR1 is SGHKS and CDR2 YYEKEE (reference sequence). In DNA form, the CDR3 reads TGTGCCAGCTCCAGCGGGGGGCACACAGATACGCAGTATTTT. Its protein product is CASSSGGHTDTQYF.

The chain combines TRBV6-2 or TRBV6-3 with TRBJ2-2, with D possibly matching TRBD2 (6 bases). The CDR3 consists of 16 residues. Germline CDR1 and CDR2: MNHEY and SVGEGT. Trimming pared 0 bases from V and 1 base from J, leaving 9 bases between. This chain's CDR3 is CASSYSAEGNTGELFF. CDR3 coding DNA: TGTGCCAGCAGTTACTCGGCGGAGGGGAACACCGGGGAGCTGTTTTTT.

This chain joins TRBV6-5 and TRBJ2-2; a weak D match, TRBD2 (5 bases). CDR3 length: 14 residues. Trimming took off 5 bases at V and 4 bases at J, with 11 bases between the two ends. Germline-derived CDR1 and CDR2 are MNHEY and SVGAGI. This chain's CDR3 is CASSDPRGTGELFF. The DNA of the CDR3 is TGTGCCAGCAGTGATCCACGGGGCACCGGGGAGCTGTTTTTT.

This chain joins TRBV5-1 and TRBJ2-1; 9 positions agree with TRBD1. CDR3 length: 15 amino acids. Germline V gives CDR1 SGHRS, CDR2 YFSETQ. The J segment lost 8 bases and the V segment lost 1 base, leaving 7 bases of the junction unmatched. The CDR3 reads CASSLWGQGGDEQFF. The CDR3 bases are TGCGCCAGCAGCTTGTGGGGACAGGGTGGAGATGAGCAGTTCTTC. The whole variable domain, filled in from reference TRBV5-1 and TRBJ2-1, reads KAGVTQTPRYLIKTRGQQVTLSCSPISGHRSVSWYQQTPGQGLQFLFEYFSETQRNKGNFPGRFSGRQFSNSRSEMNVSTLELGDSALYLCASSLWGQGGDEQFFGPGTRLTVL.

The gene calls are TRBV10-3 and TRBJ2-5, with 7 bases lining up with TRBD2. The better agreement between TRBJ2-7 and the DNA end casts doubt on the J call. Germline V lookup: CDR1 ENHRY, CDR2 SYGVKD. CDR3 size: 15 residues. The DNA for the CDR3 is TGTGCCATCAGTGGCCCCCAGGGAGGGGTCTACGAGCAGTACTTC. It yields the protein CAISGPQGGVYEQYF.

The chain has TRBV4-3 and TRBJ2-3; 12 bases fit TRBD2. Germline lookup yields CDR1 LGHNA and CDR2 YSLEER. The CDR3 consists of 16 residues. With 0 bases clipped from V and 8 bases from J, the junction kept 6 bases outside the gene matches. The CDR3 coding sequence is TGCGCCAGCAGCCAAGATTGGCTAGCGGGAGGGGCTACGCAGTATTTT. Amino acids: CASSQDWLAGGATQYF.

CDR3 coding DNA: TGTGCCAGCAGCAAGGACAGAAGCTCCTACAATGAGCAGTTCTTC. Protein: CASSKDRSSYNEQFF. This chain uses TRBV3-1 with TRBJ2-1, with D possibly TRBD1 on 6 matching bases. CDR1 is LGHDT and CDR2 is YNNKEL in the germline V gene (reference sequence). This CDR3 is 15 amino acids long. V lost 5 bases, J lost 0 bases, and 11 bases lay in between.